A selection of T cell receptor beta chains follows, all from one sample in a study of T-cell reconstitution after alpha-beta-depleted transplantation in children. MiXCR, applied by TCRdb to the PCR reads, yields one record per CDR3 protein. The profile covers some 220,000 distinct CDR3 sequences, with roughly 10% appearing a single time and over 5% taken by the ten largest. Source: PBMCs from the stem cell graft donor, taken from the stem cell graft. These receptors all stem from a human donor who donated a stem cell graft to a child with acute lymphoblastic leukemia. CDR3s leave out the opening cysteine and the closing phenylalanine or tryptophan. The order of the fields is J gene, V gene, CDR3 protein.

TRBJ2-3 | TRBV10-3 | ATRPQGGVENTQY
TRBJ2-7 | TRBV2 | ASRISTPSYEQY
TRBJ2-3 | TRBV5-4 | ASSSGGATDTQY
TRBJ1-2 | TRBV20-1 | SAMTEGSGYT
TRBJ1-2 | TRBV12-3/TRBV12-4 | ASSHGTAYGYT
TRBJ2-1 | TRBV7-9 | ASSLMVGGGAHNEQF
TRBJ1-1 | TRBV25-1 | ASSARQGVGTEAF
TRBJ1-1 | TRBV9 | ASSETTGTEAF
TRBJ2-3 | TRBV5-4 | ASSVDSGGAIDTQY
TRBJ1-2 | TRBV3-1 | ASSQDGSNSYGYT
TRBJ2-5 | TRBV14 | ASSQDFIGTQY
TRBJ1-1 | TRBV5-1 | ASSPDRAEAF
TRBJ1-4 | TRBV20-1 | SARGEQGGKLF
TRBJ2-3 | TRBV20-1 | SARDNAGDTQY
TRBJ2-5 | TRBV2 | ASSESGASKETQY
TRBJ1-1 | TRBV5-6 | ASSVTGEVAF
TRBJ1-1 | TRBV3-1 | ASSPLSGDAEAF
TRBJ2-1 | TRBV14 | ASSQTSGGALDEQF
TRBJ1-1 | TRBV5-1 | ASSFLWAWETEAF
TRBJ1-3 | TRBV5-6 | ASSLSGLGSGNTIY
TRBJ2-1 | TRBV7-9 | ASSAGLWQSYNEQF
TRBJ1-1 | TRBV18 | ASSPDQGWNTEAF
TRBJ2-3 | TRBV13 | ASSSSVADTQY
TRBJ1-5 | TRBV20-1 | SARVLGGFNQPQH
TRBJ2-1 | TRBV20-1 | SARFSSYNEQF
TRBJ1-6 | TRBV19 | ASKAGTELNSPLH
TRBJ2-1 | TRBV29-1 | SVEGSGGNEQF
TRBJ2-3 | TRBV7-9 | ASSLIDRADGDTQY
TRBJ1-1 | TRBV30 | AWSVLKPSAF
TRBJ1-1 | TRBV18 | ASSSLAVTGFNTEAF
TRBJ1-2 | TRBV12-3/TRBV12-4 | ASSLLGVTYGYT
TRBJ1-1 | TRBV7-9 | ASSAQGRFTEAF
TRBJ1-6 | TRBV7-2 | ASSPELDFPYNSPLH
TRBJ2-3 | TRBV20-1 | SARDKSYRDTQY
TRBJ1-1 | TRBV11-2 | ADGGTNTEAF
TRBJ1-1 | TRBV6-2/TRBV6-3 | ASSFDRDRGLRTEAF
TRBJ1-5 | TRBV6-2/TRBV6-3 | ASSSGKLKDQPQH
TRBJ1-4 | TRBV3-1 | ASSPPGQHNEKLF
TRBJ1-1 | TRBV4-2 | ASSPGILYEAF
TRBJ2-1 | TRBV2 | ASQNRRAPYNEQF
TRBJ2-7 | TRBV6-5 | ASSYQPDYEQY
TRBJ1-1 | TRBV12-3/TRBV12-4 | ASLPFYLGKSYTEAF
TRBJ2-5 | TRBV3-1 | ASSQNRGQETQY
TRBJ2-3 | TRBV27 | ASSLIGQHPSTDTQY
TRBJ1-2 | TRBV5-1 | ASSTDGWGYT
TRBJ1-2 | TRBV2 | ASSEALRGRNY
TRBJ2-1 | TRBV2 | ASSDEGRVGNEQF
TRBJ2-1 | TRBV11-2 | ASSRASYDEQF